These 23 T cell receptor beta chains came from one sample sequenced in a study of blood T cell repertoires in COVID-19. Profiling relied on immunoSEQ multiplex PCR, and the TCRdb table lists in-frame clones only, not all of them. The sample carries 200,000 to 300,000 clones, about 82% recorded once. The sample consisted of peripheral blood. These receptors were taken from an older woman with active or convalescent COVID-19.

The chain combines TRBV19 with TRBJ1-6; D is unresolved. The CDR3 consists of 15 residues. Germline assignment: CDR1 LNHDA and CDR2 SQIVND (reference sequence). The ends were cut back, 7 bases at V and 10 bases at J, with 20 bases in the middle. CDR3: CASTGPLRGGSPLHF. Here the CDR3 DNA reads TGTGCCAGTACCGGGCCTCTACGGGGAGGGTCACCCCTCCACTTT.

The CDR3 loop is CASHQATHQPQHF. In nucleotides, the CDR3 is TGTGCCAGTCACCAGGCGACCCATCAGCCCCAGCATTTT. The chain couples TRBV19 to TRBJ1-5; D not certain. Germline CDR1 and CDR2: LNHDA and SQIVND (reference sequence). Trimming shortened V by 8 bases and J by 5 bases, and 13 bases separated the two germline ends. This CDR3 comprises 13 residues.

This rearrangement joins TRBV18 to TRBJ1-1; a possible D gene is TRBD1 (6 bases). Germline lookup yields CDR1 KGHSH and CDR2 LQKENI. This CDR3 comprises 14 residues. Trimming stripped 6 bases from V and 5 bases from J, with 16 bases between. CDR3 in amino acids: CASSREGGRTEAFF. DNA of the CDR3: TGTGCCAGCTCCCGTGAAGGGGGAAGAACTGAAGCTTTCTTT.

The rearrangement uses TRBV19 and TRBJ1-1; D not resolved. Germline CDR1 reads LNHDA; CDR2 reads SQIVND (reference sequence). The V end lost 10 bases, the J end lost 1 base, and 13 bases lay between the germline ends. CDR3 length: 13 residues. The DNA for the CDR3 is TGTGCCACCCAGTGGTCCGAGAACACTGAAGCTTTCTTT. As protein: CATQWSENTEAFF.

This chain links TRBV2 with TRBJ1-2, with D maybe TRBD1 (6 bases). The V gene's germline CDR1 is SNHLY and CDR2 FYNNEI. This CDR3 is 14 amino acids long. Trimming pared 2 bases from V and 5 bases from J, leaving 12 bases between. The CDR3 loop reads CASSELRTEYGYTF. CDR3 nucleotides: TGTGCCAGCAGTGAACTCCGGACAGAATATGGCTACACCTTC.

This rearrangement joins TRBV15 to TRBJ2-5, with D possibly matching TRBD2 (6 bases). V lost 0 bases, J lost 1 base, and 15 bases lay in between. Germline CDR1 reads LNHNV; CDR2 reads YYDKDF (reference sequence). CDR3 size: 17 residues. This chain's CDR3 is CATSRELFGSPQETQYF. The CDR3 bases are TGTGCCACCAGCAGAGAGCTGTTCGGGAGCCCCCAAGAGACCCAGTACTTC.

This clone was seen only a few times. J is TRBJ1-2 and V is TRBV10-3; D uncertain. Germline V gene lookup returns CDR1 ENHRY and CDR2 SYGVKD. Trimming cost V 2 bases and J 4 bases, with 14 bases left between them. The CDR3 sequence is 15 residues long. The CDR3 bases are TGTGCCATCAGTGAGGATGAGATGGGGAGCTATGGCTACACCTTC. Translating it yields CAISEDEMGSYGYTF.

The J gene is TRBJ1-1, the V gene TRBV6-2 or TRBV6-3; D remains unclear. The V end was cut by 0 bases, the J end by 5 bases, with 7 bases between. Per germline, CDR1 MNHEY and CDR2 SVGEGT. The CDR3 runs 13 residues. The DNA for the CDR3 is TGTGCCAGCAGTTACTCGGCGGAGACTGAAGCTTTCTTT. Protein product: CASSYSAETEAFF.

The table lists this clone with a few counts. The V call is TRBV13, the J call TRBJ2-7; TRBD1 is a possible D gene (7 bases). CDR1 is PRHDT, CDR2 FYEKMQ, per germline (reference sequence). This CDR3 region has 17 residues. The V end lost 3 bases, the J end lost 3 bases, and 21 bases lay between the germline ends. The CDR3 sequence: CASSLGGQGGGGYEQYF. The CDR3 DNA reads TGTGCCAGCAGCTTGGGCGGCCAGGGGGGCGGAGGCTACGAGCAGTACTTC.

The CDR3 sequence is CASSGSRRGGAEAFF. The CDR3 coding sequence is TGTGCCAGCAGTGGCTCCCGAAGAGGGGGCGCTGAAGCTTTCTTT. This rearrangement joins TRBV25-1 to TRBJ1-1, with 7 bases that match TRBD1. Germline lookup yields CDR1 MGHDK and CDR2 SYGVNS. Germline trimming cut 4 bases from V and 6 bases from J; bases unmatched to any gene: 11. This CDR3 contains 15 residues.

The chain is built from TRBV7-9 and TRBJ2-1; 13 bases line up with TRBD2. This CDR3 contains 16 residues. Per the germline V gene, CDR1 is SEHNR and CDR2 is FQNEAQ (reference sequence). The V segment lost 4 bases and the J segment 8 bases; nucleotides outside the gene matches: 8. DNA of the CDR3: TGTGCCAGCAGCTCCTCTACTAGCGGGAGGGCCCATGAGCAGTTCTTC. The encoded protein is CASSSSTSGRAHEQFF.

This clone was detected once. The J gene is TRBJ2-4, the V gene TRBV6-6; D perhaps matches TRBD2 (5 bases). CDR1 and CDR2 (germline): MNHNY, SVGAGI (reference sequence). Between the trimmed V and J ends, which lost 7 bases and 5 bases, there was a span of 15 bases. The CDR3 has 14 residues. CDR3 sequence: CASTYSGVENIQYF. Here the CDR3 DNA reads TGTGCCAGCACATACTCCGGGGTGGAAAACATTCAGTACTTC.

This chain uses TRBV11-2 with TRBJ2-7; D may be TRBD2 (6 bases). Trimming took 5 bases from V and 2 from J, leaving 10 bases between them. Germline V lookup: CDR1 SGHAT, CDR2 FQNNGV. The CDR3 covers 13 residues. DNA of the CDR3: TGTGCCAGCAGCAATCCGGGGGCCTACGAGCAGTACGTC. This encodes CASSNPGAYEQYV.

This chain connects TRBV6-5 to TRBJ2-2, with D maybe TRBD1 (6 bases). V dropped 6 bases and J dropped 5 bases, with 16 bases sitting between them. CDR1 is MNHEY, CDR2 SVGAGI, per germline. This CDR3 has 15 amino acids. Here the CDR3 DNA reads TGTGCCAGCAGCACCGGGACATATAGGACCGGGGAGCTGTTTTTT. As protein: CASSTGTYRTGELFF.

This clone occurred once. The J gene is TRBJ2-1, the V gene TRBV23-1; D may be TRBD1 (6 bases). TRBV23-1 is treated as an ORF (open reading frame) with a function not yet certain. With 8 bases removed from V and 4 bases from J, the gap between germline ends came to 15 bases. This CDR3 region has 14 residues. This CDR3 is CASSTGTNYNEQFF. The CDR3 DNA sequence: TGCGCCAGCTCGACCGGGACAAATTACAATGAGCAGTTCTTC.

The chain links TRBV5-1 to TRBJ2-7, with a weak D call TRBD1 (5 bases). CDR3 length: 12 amino acids. Germline V gene data show CDR1 as SGHRS and CDR2 as YFSETQ. V lost 3 bases and J 6 bases, leaving 10 bases between the germline ends. The CDR3 is CASSSREREQYF. The CDR3 DNA reads as TGCGCCAGCAGCTCCAGGGAACGCGAGCAGTACTTC.

This CDR3 reads CASRQRGGEQETQYF. CDR3 bases: TGTGCCAGCAGACAACGGGGGGGGGAACAAGAGACCCAGTACTTC. This chain connects TRBV27 to TRBJ2-5; 8 bases map to TRBD2. J gave up 2 bases and V 6 bases, and 8 bases lay outside the gene matches. Germline V gene data show CDR1 as MNHEY and CDR2 as SMNVEV (reference sequence). There are 15 residues in the CDR3.

The chain joins TRBV6-5 to TRBJ1-1, with D unresolved. This CDR3 has 14 residues. Trimming took 7 bases from V and 5 from J, leaving 17 bases between them. The germline gives CDR1 MNHEY, CDR2 SVGAGI. CDR3 residues: CASTQWGTGTEAFF. As DNA, the CDR3 is TGTGCCAGCACTCAATGGGGTACGGGAACTGAAGCTTTCTTT.

V gene TRBV4-1 combines with J gene TRBJ2-3; 12 nucleotides align to TRBD2. Germline CDR1 and CDR2: MGHRA and YSYEKL. V was clipped by 1 base and J by 6 bases; unmatched bases: 2. The CDR3 extends over 15 amino acids. CDR3 DNA sequence: TGCGCCAGCAGCCAAGTCGGACTAGCGGGGGATACGCAGTATTTT. It specifies CASSQVGLAGDTQYF.

This clone appeared many times. The genes are TRBV5-4 and TRBJ2-3; weak D call: TRBD2 (7 bases). The germline V gene encodes CDR1 SGHNT and CDR2 YYREEE (reference sequence). V lost 0 bases and J 5 bases, leaving 13 bases between the germline ends. The CDR3 extends over 15 amino acids. The CDR3 here is CASSLVGGGGDTQYF. In DNA, the CDR3 is TGTGCCAGCAGCTTGGTTGGCGGGGGCGGAGATACGCAGTATTTT.

This chain joins TRBV6-1 and TRBJ1-3, with TRBD1 as a possible D gene (5 bases). This CDR3 contains 15 residues. Trimming took 2 bases from V and 3 from J, leaving 11 bases between them. The germline V gene encodes CDR1 MNHNS and CDR2 SASEGT. The CDR3 here is CASSERGRDGNTIYF. The CDR3 bases are TGTGCCAGCAGTGAAAGAGGCAGGGATGGAAACACCATATATTTT.

The chain has TRBV10-3 and TRBJ1-6; D unclear. The germline gives CDR1 ENHRY, CDR2 SYGVKD. Trimming took off 3 bases at V and 8 bases at J, with 5 bases between the two ends. This CDR3 spans 12 amino acids. The CDR3: CAISDQDSPLHF. CDR3 coding DNA: TGTGCCATCAGTGACCAGGATTCACCCCTCCACTTT.

This clone qualifies as large (0.1 to 1%). The chain couples TRBV10-1 to TRBJ2-1; the match to TRBD2 covers 7 bases. V lost 0 bases, J lost 8 bases, and 4 bases stayed unmatched. There are 14 residues in the CDR3. Germline V gives CDR1 WNHNN, CDR2 SYGVQD (reference sequence). CDR3 sequence reads: CASSESGSGDEQFF. CDR3 sequence (DNA): TGCGCCAGCAGTGAGTCCGGGAGCGGGGATGAGCAGTTCTTC.